A single sample is the source of the 19 T cell receptor beta chains below, sequenced in a study of blood T cell repertoires in COVID-19. Clones were sequenced by immunoSEQ multiplex PCR, and TCRdb holds only the in-frame ones, with some missing. Seen here are under 300,000 clones, 88% observed once, and the top ten hold about 1%. Sequences were obtained from PBMCs or T cells enriched from blood (not recorded which). These TCRs come from a woman aged 25 to 45 who had recovered from COVID-19.

V gene TRBV5-1 combines with J gene TRBJ1-2; D may be TRBD1 (5 bases). This CDR3 has 15 amino acids. Between the trimmed V and J ends, which lost 0 bases and 0 bases, there was a span of 9 bases. The V gene's germline CDR1 is SGHRS and CDR2 YFSETQ. CDR3 DNA: TGCGCCAGCAGCTTGGTGGGGGGAACTAACTATGGCTACACCTTC. It specifies CASSLVGGTNYGYTF.

The chain joins TRBV15 to TRBJ2-5, with a weak D call TRBD2 (5 bases). Per the germline V gene, CDR1 is LNHNV and CDR2 is YYDKDF (reference sequence). Between the trimmed V and J ends, which lost 5 bases and 7 bases, there was a span of 20 bases. The CDR3 is 15 residues long. CDR3 loop: CATSSTTRLAGTQYF. DNA of the CDR3: TGTGCCACCAGCTCTACGACAAGGCTAGCCGGGACCCAGTACTTC.

V usage is TRBV24-1 and J usage is TRBJ2-3; TRBD2 aligns across 9 bases. The CDR3 consists of 18 residues. V gave up 3 bases and J gave up 1 base; unmatched junction bases: 10. Germline CDR1 and CDR2: KGHDR and SFDVKD. The CDR3: CATSDPNRASGGTDTQYF. CDR3 nucleotides: TGTGCCACCAGTGATCCTAACCGTGCTAGCGGGGGCACAGATACGCAGTATTTT.

The gene calls are TRBV5-6 and TRBJ2-7; 8 nucleotides agree with TRBD1. The J segment lost 2 bases and the V segment lost 4 bases, leaving 11 bases of the junction unmatched. Germline lookup yields CDR1 SGHDT and CDR2 YYEEEE. The CDR3 length is 16 residues. The CDR3 DNA sequence: TGTGCCAGCAGCCACTCAGTGGACAGGGCCCCCTACGAGCAGTACTTC. Its protein is CASSHSVDRAPYEQYF.

This rearrangement joins TRBV4-1 to TRBJ1-4; tentatively, D is TRBD1 (6 bases). The germline gives CDR1 MGHRA, CDR2 YSYEKL. V lost 2 bases and J 12 bases, leaving 31 bases between the germline ends. The CDR3 totals 19 residues. The CDR3 reads CASSQLDNIGSGRPGELFF. In nucleotides, the CDR3 is TGCGCCAGCAGCCAATTAGACAACATTGGAAGCGGACGCCCAGGGGAACTGTTTTTT.

The chain uses TRBV10-1 and TRBJ2-1, with TRBD2 matching 8 bases. CDR3 length: 15 residues. Germline V lookup: CDR1 WNHNN, CDR2 SYGVQD (reference sequence). Trimming at V came to 2 bases and at J to 3 bases, leaving 3 bases not matched to a gene. CDR3 bases: TGCGCCAGCAGTGAGACTAGCGGATTCTACAATGAGCAGTTCTTC. This encodes CASSETSGFYNEQFF.

This sequence joins TRBV11-3 and TRBJ2-1, with a possible D match to TRBD1 (6 bases). The length of the CDR3 is 14 residues. Germline loops: CDR1 SGHNT, CDR2 YENEEA. Trimming shortened V by 1 base and J by 7 bases, and 11 bases separated the two germline ends. CDR3 coding DNA: TGTGCCAGCAGCTTAGTGGTGGGGGCGAATGAGCAGTTCTTC. Protein product: CASSLVVGANEQFF.

This clone was counted a single time. The rearrangement joins TRBV27 to TRBJ2-7; a weak D match, TRBD2 (6 bases). Germline assignment: CDR1 MNHEY and CDR2 SMNVEV (reference sequence). Trimming took off 5 bases at V and 9 bases at J, with 26 bases between the two ends. The CDR3 is made up of 16 amino acids. CDR3 residues: CASSPTSSLKIERQYF. As DNA, the CDR3 is TGTGCCAGCAGTCCCACTAGCTCCCTTAAAATAGAACGGCAGTACTTC.

The J gene is TRBJ2-7, the V gene TRBV4-1; 9 positions agree with TRBD1. The CDR3 has 15 amino acids. The germline V gene has CDR1 MGHRA and CDR2 YSYEKL. The J segment lost 3 bases and the V segment lost 5 bases, leaving 8 bases of the junction unmatched. CDR3 amino acids: CASSYPQGARYEQYF. CDR3 DNA: TGCGCCAGCAGCTACCCACAGGGGGCTCGCTACGAGCAGTACTTC.

The chain employs TRBV9 and TRBJ2-3; 8 bases are a match to TRBD2. V lost 0 bases to trimming and J lost 2 bases; unmatched junction nucleotides: 2. This CDR3 is 15 amino acids long. CDR1 and CDR2 from the germline V gene are SGDLS and YYNGEE. The CDR3 here is CASSVGGGFTDTQYF. The CDR3 DNA reads TGTGCCAGCAGCGTAGGCGGGGGGTTCACAGATACGCAGTATTTT. The whole variable domain, filled in from reference TRBV9 and TRBJ2-3, reads DSGVTQTPKHLITATGQRVTLRCSPRSGDLSVYWYQQSLDQGLQFLIQYYNGEERAKGNILERFSAQQFPDLHSELNLSSLELGDSALYFCASSVGGGFTDTQYFGPGTRLTVL.

The rearrangement joins TRBV7-8 to TRBJ1-5; 11 bases fit TRBD1. V shed 5 bases, J shed 0 bases, and the junction held 9 bases outside the gene matches. CDR3 size: 18 residues. Germline V lookup: CDR1 SGHVS, CDR2 FQNEAQ. The CDR3 DNA sequence: TGTGCCAGCAGCACGTTCCGGGACAGGGGGAATAGCAATCAGCCCCAGCATTTT. As protein: CASSTFRDRGNSNQPQHF.

In this sample, this clone turned up once. The chain employs TRBV6-2 or TRBV6-3 and TRBJ1-1; D is uncertain. Germline CDR1 reads MNHEY; CDR2 reads SVGEGT. The germline V and J ends were trimmed by 0 bases and 0 bases, with 8 bases remaining between them. The CDR3 consists of 15 residues. The CDR3 DNA sequence: TGTGCCAGCAGTTACTCGAAACTTCTGAACACTGAAGCTTTCTTT. Its translation: CASSYSKLLNTEAFF.

The genes are TRBV7-8 and TRBJ2-3; D gene uncertain. The CDR3 extends over 15 amino acids. The germline gives CDR1 SGHVS, CDR2 FQNEAQ. V lost 2 bases and J lost 1, with 10 bases in between. The CDR3 DNA reads TGTGCCAGCAGCTTACGGAGCTTAGGCACAGATACGCAGTATTTT. Its protein product is CASSLRSLGTDTQYF.

The chain uses TRBV18 and TRBJ2-7; 7 bases match TRBD2. Germline-derived CDR1 and CDR2 are KGHSH and LQKENI. The trim removed 1 base at V and 9 bases at J, leaving 9 bases unmatched. The CDR3 is 14 amino acids. CDR3 residues: CASSPLPTERGQYF. CDR3 in DNA: TGTGCCAGCTCACCACTCCCGACCGAGCGGGGGCAGTACTTC. Full variable domain (missing parts from reference TRBV18 and TRBJ2-7): NAGVMQNPRHLVRRRGQEARLRCSPMKGHSHVYWYRQLPEEGLKFMVYLQKENIIDESGMPKERFSAEFPKEGPSILRIQQVVRGDSAAYFCASSPLPTERGQYFGPGTRLTVT.

The rearrangement links TRBV6-5 to TRBJ1-2; the D is unclear. The CDR3 is made up of 15 amino acids. CDR1 is MNHEY, CDR2 SVGAGI, per germline. The V and J ends lost 0 bases and 4 bases respectively, with 12 bases between them. The CDR3 spells CASSYSGGYPYGYTF. The DNA for the CDR3 is TGTGCCAGCAGTTACTCGGGAGGATACCCCTATGGCTACACCTTC.

This clone was counted a few times. The chain combines TRBV6-5 with TRBJ2-1; a weak D match, TRBD1 (7 bases). V gave up 6 bases and J gave up 7 bases, with 19 bases separating them. Germline assignment: CDR1 MNHEY and CDR2 SVGAGI. This CDR3 spans 15 amino acids. The CDR3 coding sequence is TGTGCCAGCAGCTTTCAACAGGGGAGGATGAATGAGCAGTTCTTC. This sequence encodes CASSFQQGRMNEQFF.

The J gene is TRBJ1-2, the V gene TRBV27; no definite D call. The germline CDR1 and CDR2 sequences are MNHEY and SMNVEV (reference sequence). Trimming cost V 2 bases and J 6 bases, with 16 bases left between them. CDR3 length equals 15 residues. The CDR3 loop reads CASSLLPRKEHGYTF. The CDR3 nucleotides are TGTGCCAGCAGTTTACTCCCTCGGAAGGAGCATGGCTACACCTTC.

The chain combines TRBV7-2 with TRBJ2-1, with TRBD2 matching 12 bases. The germline CDR1 and CDR2 sequences are SGHTA and FQGNSA. The CDR3 runs 17 residues. The trim removed 5 bases at V and 8 bases at J, leaving 13 bases unmatched. For the CDR3, the DNA is TGTGCCAGCAGCGCAAACCTAGCGGGAGGGCCAGGGGATGAGCAGTTCTTC. Its translation is CASSANLAGGPGDEQFF.

The V gene is TRBV9, the J gene TRBJ2-3, with TRBD1 matching 8 bases. The CDR3 has 15 amino acids. Trimming removed 4 bases from V and 3 bases from J; junction bases left unmatched: 7. The V gene's germline CDR1 is SGDLS and CDR2 YYNGEE. CDR3 region: CASSPVTGVTDTQYF. In DNA, the CDR3 is TGTGCCAGCAGCCCGGTGACAGGGGTTACAGATACGCAGTATTTT. The whole variable domain, remainder taken from reference TRBV9 and TRBJ2-3, is DSGVTQTPKHLITATGQRVTLRCSPRSGDLSVYWYQQSLDQGLQFLIQYYNGEERAKGNILERFSAQQFPDLHSELNLSSLELGDSALYFCASSPVTGVTDTQYFGPGTRLTVL.